The 26 T cell receptor beta chains reported below all come from one sample, sequenced in a study of T cell responses to AZD1222 COVID-19 vaccine. Here immunoSEQ multiplex PCR was the method, and the copy in TCRdb shows in-frame clones only, minus some. The sample shows under 110,000 clones, about 90% of them seen only once. The sample here was peripheral blood, taken 28 days after the second AZD1222 dose. The receptors stem from an adult who received the AZD1222 COVID-19 vaccine.

This clone has a single count. This chain uses TRBV4-1 with TRBJ2-1; possible D gene TRBD2, 5 bases. This CDR3 region has 15 residues. Trimming took off 1 base at V and 8 bases at J, with 15 bases between the two ends. Looked up from germline, CDR1 is MGHRA and CDR2 is YSYEKL. The CDR3 region is CASSQGTSPRDEQFF. The CDR3 DNA is TGCGCCAGCAGCCAAGGGACTTCCCCTAGGGATGAGCAGTTCTTC.

V gene TRBV6-5 combines with J gene TRBJ2-5; D perhaps matches TRBD1 (6 bases). Germline V gene lookup returns CDR1 MNHEY and CDR2 SVGAGI. CDR3 size: 16 residues. With 3 bases removed from V and 0 bases from J, the gap between germline ends came to 14 bases. The CDR3 sequence is CASSYFDRNYQETQYF. The CDR3 DNA sequence: TGTGCCAGCAGTTATTTCGACAGGAACTACCAAGAGACCCAGTACTTC.

This chain links TRBV27 with TRBJ1-6, with TRBD1 matching 8 bases. J lost 11 bases, V lost 7 bases, and 13 bases had no gene match. The CDR3 has 15 residues. Germline CDR1 reads MNHEY; CDR2 reads SMNVEV (reference sequence). The CDR3: CASNGLGQGATPLHF. The CDR3 region has the DNA TGTGCCAGCAATGGCCTAGGGCAGGGGGCTACACCCCTCCACTTT.

This chain connects TRBV5-4 to TRBJ2-7; 12 bases line up with TRBD2. The CDR3 consists of 15 residues. The germline V gene has CDR1 SGHNT and CDR2 YYREEE (reference sequence). With 4 bases clipped from V and 5 bases from J, the junction kept 7 bases outside the gene matches. The CDR3 DNA follows: TGTGCCAGCAGCCCCGGGACTAGCGGGCTCAACGAGCAGTACTTC. This translates into CASSPGTSGLNEQYF. The complete variable domain, with remaining parts taken from reference TRBV5-4 and TRBJ2-7, reads ETGVTQSPTHLIKTRGQQVTLRCSSQSGHNTVSWYQQALGQGPQFIFQYYREEENGRGNFPPRFSGLQFPNYSSELNVNALELDDSALYLCASSPGTSGLNEQYFGPGTRLTVT.

CDR3 amino acids: CASSQGGATNEKLFF. The CDR3, as DNA: TGCGCCAGCAGCCAAGGAGGTGCAACTAATGAAAAACTGTTTTTT. J is TRBJ1-4 and V is TRBV4-3; D call uncertain. Germline CDR1 reads LGHNA; CDR2 reads YSLEER. The CDR3 runs 15 residues. Trimming stripped 1 base from V and 0 bases from J, with 6 bases between.

The chain carries TRBV29-1 and TRBJ2-7; no reliable D call. This CDR3 is built from 13 residues. The germline gives CDR1 SQVTM, CDR2 ANQGSEA. V was clipped by 1 base and J by 6 bases, with 13 bases between them. CDR3 sequence reads: CSVEGSFSVEQYF. As DNA, the CDR3 is TGCAGCGTTGAAGGCAGTTTTTCCGTCGAGCAGTACTTC.

The rearrangement joins TRBV7-2 to TRBJ2-5; weak D call: TRBD2 (6 bases). Germline CDR1 and CDR2: SGHTA and FQGNSA. V lost 4 bases and J 2 bases, leaving 11 bases between the germline ends. The CDR3 is 14 residues long. In DNA, the CDR3 is TGTGCCAGCAGCTCCCGCAGCGGGCAAGAGACCCAGTACTTC. This sequence encodes CASSSRSGQETQYF.

The rearrangement uses TRBV5-1 and TRBJ1-5; 9 bases agree with TRBD1. Trimming cost V 0 bases and J 5 bases; bases outside gene matches: 0. CDR3 length: 14 amino acids. Germline CDR1 reads SGHRS; CDR2 reads YFSETQ. CDR3 loop: CASSLGQGDQPQHF. The CDR3 DNA is TGCGCCAGCAGCTTGGGACAGGGGGATCAGCCCCAGCATTTT.

This chain's CDR3 is CAGRDLSSYNEQFF. The CDR3 DNA sequence: TGTGCCGGTCGGGACTTGAGCTCCTACAATGAGCAGTTCTTC. The chain recombines TRBV21-1 with TRBJ2-1; the table's D call, TRBD2, has no DNA check behind it. TRBV21-1 is labeled a pseudogene. The CDR3 has 14 residues.

This rearrangement joins TRBV4-1 to TRBJ1-2; the D is unclear. Deletions cut 5 bases from V and 5 bases from J, with 15 bases between. The CDR3 loop spans 14 amino acids. CDR1 is MGHRA, CDR2 YSYEKL, per germline. The DNA of the CDR3 is TGCGCCAGCAGCGGGGTCGGAGGGATGTATGGCTACACCTTC. Its protein product is CASSGVGGMYGYTF.

The chain is built from TRBV19 and TRBJ1-2; 7 nucleotides agree with TRBD1. In germline, CDR1 is LNHDA, CDR2 SQIVND (reference sequence). The CDR3 length is 14 residues. V shed 4 bases, J shed 2 bases, and the junction held 4 bases outside the gene matches. Written as DNA, the CDR3 is TGTGCCAGTAGTACGACAGGGCCCAACTATGGCTACACCTTC. Residues: CASSTTGPNYGYTF.

This clone was observed a single time. The chain links TRBV4-1 to TRBJ2-1, with 10 bases aligning to TRBD2. The CDR3 sequence is 15 residues long. The ends lost 5 bases at V and 5 bases at J; junction bases unmatched: 6. Germline V gene sequence: CDR1 MGHRA, CDR2 YSYEKL. CDR3 bases: TGCGCCAGCAGCTCAGCGGGAGGGCGAGACAATGAGCAGTTCTTC. Translating gives CASSSAGGRDNEQFF.

This chain connects TRBV19 to TRBJ1-2; D remains ambiguous. Trimming took off 3 bases at V and 5 bases at J, with 10 bases between the two ends. Per the germline V gene, CDR1 is LNHDA and CDR2 is SQIVND (reference sequence). The CDR3 sequence is 13 residues long. CDR3 nucleotides: TGTGCCAGTAGTATGGGTGGGTTTTATGGCTACACCTTC. This translates into CASSMGGFYGYTF. Using reference TRBV19 and TRBJ1-2 for the parts outside the CDR3, the full variable domain is DGGITQSPKYLFRKEGQNVTLSCEQNLNHDAMYWYRQDPGQGLRLIYYSQIVNDFQKGDIAEGYSVSREKKESFPLTVTSAQKNPTAFYLCASSMGGFYGYTFGSGTRLTVV.

The chain combines TRBV12-3 or TRBV12-4 with TRBJ1-2, with D possibly being TRBD1 (5 bases). CDR3 size: 12 residues. V lost 3 bases, J lost 6 bases, and 8 bases lay in between. Here the CDR3 DNA reads TGTGCCAGCAGTTTCGACAGAGATGGCTACACCTTC. As protein: CASSFDRDGYTF.

This chain links TRBV6-5 with TRBJ1-5, with D perhaps matching TRBD1 (6 bases). The V end was cut by 5 bases, the J end by 7 bases, with 18 bases between. CDR1 is MNHEY, CDR2 SVGAGI, per germline. There are 15 residues in the CDR3. The CDR3 region has the DNA TGTGCCAGCAGTAGCGAAAGGGGGTCAAAACAGCCCCAGCATTTT. Its protein is CASSSERGSKQPQHF.

The chain links TRBV28 to TRBJ2-7, with a tentative D call TRBD1 (5 bases). This CDR3 spans 13 amino acids. V lost 9 bases, J lost 1 base, and 13 bases lay in between. Per germline, CDR1 MDHEN and CDR2 SYDVKM. The CDR3 sequence is CASQGGESYEQYF. CDR3 coding DNA: TGTGCCAGTCAGGGTGGTGAATCCTACGAGCAGTACTTC.

This chain's CDR3 is CASSSDRAKGYTF. The CDR3 DNA reads TGTGCCAGCAGTTCGGACAGGGCGAAAGGCTACACCTTC. This sequence joins TRBV7-2 and TRBJ1-2, with 8 nucleotides matching TRBD1. Trimming cost V 6 bases and J 8 bases; bases outside gene matches: 8. The CDR3 has 13 residues. Germline V CDR1 and CDR2: SGHTA, FQGNSA.

J is TRBJ2-1 and V is TRBV28; D might be TRBD1 (6 bases). Germline V gives CDR1 MDHEN, CDR2 SYDVKM. Trimming removed 7 bases at V and 5 bases at J, with 21 bases between. The CDR3 is made up of 16 amino acids. The CDR3 protein is CASIPWGRPLDNEQFF. CDR3 in DNA: TGTGCCAGCATCCCTTGGGGGCGCCCATTGGACAATGAGCAGTTCTTC. Based on the CDR3 plus reference TRBV28 and TRBJ2-1, the full variable domain is DVKVTQSSRYLVKRTGEKVFLECVQDMDHENMFWYRQDPGLGLRLIYFSYDVKMKEKGDIPEGYSVSREKKERFSLILESASTNQTSMYLCASIPWGRPLDNEQFFGPGTRLTVL.

This clone was seen a few times. The chain is built from TRBV29-1 and TRBJ1-1, with 7 bases identical to TRBD1. Germline V gives CDR1 SQVTM, CDR2 ANQGSEA. The V segment lost 6 bases and the J segment 4 bases; nucleotides outside the gene matches: 14. CDR3 length: 15 residues. The DNA of the CDR3 is TGCAGCGTCAGAAAAAGACAGGGCGTTAGCACTGAAGCTTTCTTT. As protein: CSVRKRQGVSTEAFF.

The chain is built from TRBV9 and TRBJ2-7, with 9 bases aligning to TRBD2. The CDR3 consists of 14 residues. CDR1 and CDR2 from the germline V gene are SGDLS and YYNGEE. With 3 bases clipped from V and 4 bases from J, the junction kept 5 bases outside the gene matches. The CDR3 DNA reads TGTGCCAGCAGCGCGGGACTAGCTAGTTACGAGCAGTACTTC. Translating it yields CASSAGLASYEQYF.

This clone occurred many times. J is TRBJ2-2 and V is TRBV28, with D perhaps assigned TRBD1 or TRBD2 (6 bases each). Trimming took off 5 bases at V and 4 bases at J, with 26 bases between the two ends. Germline values: CDR1 MDHEN, CDR2 SYDVKM. The CDR3 extends over 19 amino acids. Here the CDR3 reads CASSPLGRGAGGRTGELFF. Written as DNA, the CDR3 is TGTGCCAGCAGTCCCCTGGGCAGGGGAGCTGGAGGGCGCACCGGGGAGCTGTTTTTT.

This sequence joins TRBV5-4 and TRBJ2-5; possible D gene TRBD2, 5 bases. This CDR3 is 14 amino acids long. Trimming took 6 bases from V and 1 from J, leaving 13 bases between them. Germline V gives CDR1 SGHNT, CDR2 YYREEE (reference sequence). CDR3 nucleotide sequence: TGTGCCAGCACCCCAGGAAGCGGCCAAGAGACCCAGTACTTC. This sequence encodes CASTPGSGQETQYF.

A single count supports this clone. This chain links TRBV13 with TRBJ1-1; the D gene is possibly TRBD1 (5 bases). Germline loops: CDR1 PRHDT, CDR2 FYEKMQ (reference sequence). Trimming shortened V by 6 bases and J by 1 base, and 9 bases separated the two germline ends. The CDR3 contains 13 residues. The CDR3 here is CASRFGGNTEAFF. The CDR3 DNA reads TGTGCCAGCAGATTCGGGGGGAACACTGAAGCTTTCTTT.

The chain employs TRBV29-1 and TRBJ1-2; D remains ambiguous. V lost 3 bases and J lost 0, with 2 bases in between. CDR3 length equals 11 residues. Germline-derived CDR1 and CDR2 are SQVTM and ANQGSEA. CDR3 nucleotide sequence: TGCAGCGTTGAGACTAACTATGGCTACACCTTC. It translates to CSVETNYGYTF. The full variable domain, with the rest looked up from reference TRBV29-1 and TRBJ1-2, is SAVISQKPSRDICQRGTSLTIQCQVDSQVTMMFWYRQQPGQSLTLIATANQGSEATYESGFVIDKFPISRPNLTFSTLTVSNMSPEDSSIYLCSVETNYGYTFGSGTRLTVV.

The chain carries TRBV15 and TRBJ2-7; possibly TRBD1 for D (6 bases). This CDR3 region has 15 residues. Trimming left V 2 bases short and J 3 bases short, with 14 bases between. CDR1 and CDR2 from the germline V gene are LNHNV and YYDKDF (reference sequence). The CDR3 DNA sequence: TGTGCCACCAGCAGACAACTACAGGGTATCTACGAGCAGTACTTC. Translated: CATSRQLQGIYEQYF.

A few counts support this clone. V and J are TRBV19 and TRBJ1-1; D possibly corresponds to TRBD1 (6 bases). V gave up 2 bases and J gave up 6 bases, with 19 bases separating them. The CDR3 is made up of 16 amino acids. Looked up from germline, CDR1 is LNHDA and CDR2 is SQIVND (reference sequence). CDR3 DNA: TGTGCCAGTAGTATAAGGAGGTCTGGACAGACTTCTGAAGCTTTCTTT. It is translated as CASSIRRSGQTSEAFF.